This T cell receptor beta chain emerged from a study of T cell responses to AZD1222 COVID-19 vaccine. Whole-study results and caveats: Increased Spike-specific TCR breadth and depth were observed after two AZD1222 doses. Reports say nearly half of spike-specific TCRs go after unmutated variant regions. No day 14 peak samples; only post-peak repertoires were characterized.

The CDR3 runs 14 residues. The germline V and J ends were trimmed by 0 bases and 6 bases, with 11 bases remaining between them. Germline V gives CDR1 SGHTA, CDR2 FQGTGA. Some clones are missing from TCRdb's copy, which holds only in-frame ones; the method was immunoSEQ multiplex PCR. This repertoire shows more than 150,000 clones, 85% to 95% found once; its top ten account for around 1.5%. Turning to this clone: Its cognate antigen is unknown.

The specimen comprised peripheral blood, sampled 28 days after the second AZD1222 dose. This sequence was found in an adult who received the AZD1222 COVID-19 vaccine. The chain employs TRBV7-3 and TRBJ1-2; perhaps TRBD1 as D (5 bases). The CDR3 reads CASSLTGGANGYTF. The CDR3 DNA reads TGTGCCAGCAGCTTAACAGGAGGGGCGAATGGCTACACCTTC.